This T cell receptor beta chain stems from a study of CD8 T cells in Susac syndrome. Trimming pared 6 bases from V and 4 bases from J, leaving 18 bases between. This CDR3 contains 15 residues. Reverse transcription of roughly 0.5 to 1 ug RNA used random hexamers. Via MiXCR, TCRdb re-called the immunoSEQ multiplex PCR reads, giving one row per CDR3 protein. The sample holds roughly 140,000 distinct CDR3 sequences, around 95% seen once. This clonotype originated in a human donor with Susac syndrome. Sequencing input: CD4+ T cells from PBMCs. The chain links TRBV23-1 to TRBJ2-5, with a tentative D call TRBD1 (6 bases). TRBV23-1 is an ORF for which the function is uncertain. The CDR3 is CASSRLRGPRETQYF. CDR3 bases: TGCGCCAGCAGCCGGCTCAGGGGACCAAGAGAGACCCAGTACTTC.